This T cell receptor beta chain was identified during a study of blood T cells in healthy people across ages. Through a sample-barcoded 5' primer and a J-beta primer mix, a second PCR was run for about 6 to 11 cycles. Using its own MiXCR run on the 5' RACE reads, TCRdb lists one record per CDR3 protein. The sample has roughly 1,800,000 distinct CDR3 sequences; around half are singletons. Source material: blood. The receptor's source is a woman aged 40-49 years in good health.

CDR3 coding DNA: TGTGCCAGCAGCGATTTCGGACTAGCGGGGGGCTCCTACAATGAGCAGTTCTTC. It encodes CASSDFGLAGGSYNEQFF. This sequence joins TRBV11-2 and TRBJ2-1, with TRBD2 matching over 14 bases. Unmatched junction bases numbered 6, after V lost 5 bases and J lost 0 bases. This CDR3 comprises 18 residues. Germline V gene lookup returns CDR1 SGHAT and CDR2 FQNNGV. Based on the CDR3 plus reference TRBV11-2 and TRBJ2-1, the full variable domain is EAGVAQSPRYKIIEKRQSVAFWCNPISGHATLYWYQQILGQGPKLLIQFQNNGVVDDSQLPKDRFSAERLKGVDSTLKIQPAKLEDSAVYLCASSDFGLAGGSYNEQFFGPGTRLTVL.